The 2 T cell receptor beta chains reported below all come from one sample, sequenced in a study of T cells in Graves' hyperthyroidism and ophthalmopathy. It was RNA transcripts that yielded the amplified TCR beta CDR3 regions. RT-PCR in the first round (using the HTBI primer set) targeted the TCR CDR3. TCRdb processed the multiplex PCR reads anew with MiXCR; each CDR3 protein has one entry. The repertoire holds about 600,000 distinct CDR3 sequences, around 15% seen once, with around 13% in the top ten. The sequencing sample was made of blood. The receptors here all came from a woman aged 50 to 60 with Graves' ophthalmopathy.

This clonotype was seen ten or more times. V is TRBV20-1 and J is TRBJ2-3, with TRBD1 identical over 8 bases. Germline V gene sequence: CDR1 DFQATT, CDR2 SNEGSKA (reference sequence). V lost 2 bases and J lost 3; bases outside the gene matches: 13. The CDR3 contains 17 residues. Written as DNA, the CDR3 is TGCAGTGCTAGAAGATCCGGACAGGGATTGATTACAGATACGCAGTATTTT. Translated: CSARRSGQGLITDTQYF.

The V and J genes are TRBV7-2 and TRBJ2-1, with 9 bases aligning to TRBD2. V was pared by 0 bases and J by 9 bases, with 9 bases of the junction left unmatched. The CDR3 has 16 amino acids. Germline CDR1 and CDR2: SGHTA and FQGNSA. In nucleotides, the CDR3 is TGTGCCAGCAGCTTAGCGGTTCTAGCGGGGTTAGTTGAGCAGTTCTTC. Amino acid sequence: CASSLAVLAGLVEQFF.